Listed below are T cell receptor beta chains from one sample, sequenced in a study of memory CD4+ T cells and cytomegalovirus serostatus. Clones were read by immunoSEQ multiplex PCR, and TCRdb kept only the in-frame ones, dropping some. The sample consists of 55,000 or so clones, over 70% of them appearing once. Sequences were obtained from memory CD4+ T cells from blood. All receptors come from an adult in good health and CMV-seropositive. CDR3s include the opening cysteine and the closing phenylalanine or tryptophan. Fields, in order: J gene, D gene, clone size, V gene, CDR3 DNA, CDR3 protein. The D gene is left open where the match is weak. Some rows have no size entry. The others give once, few or many, or a class for an expanded clone.

J gene: TRBJ2-1; D gene: TRBD2; clone size: -; V gene: TRBV30; CDR3 DNA: TGTGCCTGGAGTTCCGGGACTAGCGAGGGGAATGAGCAGTTCTTC; CDR3 protein: CAWSSGTSEGNEQFF
J gene: TRBJ1-2; D gene: -; clone size: -; V gene: TRBV2; CDR3 DNA: TGTGCCAGCAGTACCGGTCCGATGAGAGGCTACACCTTC; CDR3 protein: CASSTGPMRGYTF
J gene: TRBJ2-1; D gene: TRBD2; clone size: -; V gene: TRBV6-5; CDR3 DNA: TGTGCCAGCAGTGGCAGACTAGCGCCTTACAATGAGCAGTTCTTC; CDR3 protein: CASSGRLAPYNEQFF
J gene: TRBJ1-1; D gene: -; clone size: -; V gene: TRBV5-1; CDR3 DNA: TGCGCCAGCAGCCGGGACGGAGTGAACACTGAAGCTTTCTTT; CDR3 protein: CASSRDGVNTEAFF
J gene: TRBJ1-3; D gene: -; clone size: -; V gene: TRBV12-5; CDR3 DNA: TGTACTAGTGGTAGCCCTTCTGGGCTCTCTGGAAACACCATATATTTT; CDR3 protein: CTSGSPSGLSGNTIYF
J gene: TRBJ1-2; D gene: -; clone size: -; V gene: TRBV11-2; CDR3 DNA: TGTGCCAGCAGCTTACATGGCAGCTCTAACTATGGCTACACCTTC; CDR3 protein: CASSLHGSSNYGYTF
J gene: TRBJ2-7; D gene: TRBD2; clone size: -; V gene: TRBV6-5; CDR3 DNA: TGTGCCAGCAGCCAGGGACTAGCGGGGCAGTACGAGCAGTACTTC; CDR3 protein: CASSQGLAGQYEQYF
J gene: TRBJ1-3; D gene: -; clone size: -; V gene: TRBV11-2; CDR3 DNA: TGTGCCAGCAGCCCCCTAGCAGGGACTGGAAACACCATATATTTT; CDR3 protein: CASSPLAGTGNTIYF
J gene: TRBJ2-1; D gene: TRBD1; clone size: -; V gene: TRBV5-1; CDR3 DNA: TGCGCCAGCAGCCCTCGACAGGGCCCCTACAATGAGCAGTTCTTC; CDR3 protein: CASSPRQGPYNEQFF
J gene: TRBJ2-3; D gene: -; clone size: -; V gene: TRBV10-3; CDR3 DNA: TGTGCCATCAGTGAGGCCTCTGGGGCGCACACGCAGTATTTT; CDR3 protein: CAISEASGAHTQYF
J gene: TRBJ1-5; D gene: -; clone size: -; V gene: TRBV18; CDR3 DNA: TGTGCCAGCTCACCCGCGGAGAGGGGGAATCAGCCCCAGCATTTT; CDR3 protein: CASSPAERGNQPQHF
J gene: TRBJ1-4; D gene: -; clone size: few; V gene: TRBV10-2; CDR3 DNA: TGCGCCAGCAGGGACCCCTATGGTGAAAAACTGTTTTTT; CDR3 protein: CASRDPYGEKLFF
J gene: TRBJ2-5; D gene: -; clone size: few; V gene: TRBV5-1; CDR3 DNA: TGCGCCAGCAGCTTGAGAAACGGGGAAGGAGAGACCCAGTACTTC; CDR3 protein: CASSLRNGEGETQYF
J gene: TRBJ1-2; D gene: -; clone size: -; V gene: TRBV28; CDR3 DNA: TGTGCCAGCAGTTTAATCGTCCAGAGGAATGGCTACACCTTC; CDR3 protein: CASSLIVQRNGYTF
J gene: TRBJ2-4; D gene: -; clone size: -; V gene: TRBV27; CDR3 DNA: TGTGCCAGCAGTCGGGGACTAGCCAAAAACATTCAGTACTTC; CDR3 protein: CASSRGLAKNIQYF
J gene: TRBJ1-1; D gene: -; clone size: -; V gene: TRBV10-1; CDR3 DNA: TGCGCCAGGGCCACTGAAGCTTTCTTT; CDR3 protein: CARATEAFF
J gene: TRBJ1-4; D gene: TRBD1; clone size: -; V gene: TRBV4-2; CDR3 DNA: TGTGCCAGCAGCCCGCAGGGGGCTAATGAAAAACTGTTTTTT; CDR3 protein: CASSPQGANEKLFF
J gene: TRBJ2-2; D gene: -; clone size: -; V gene: TRBV4-1; CDR3 DNA: TGCGCCAGCAGCCAAGAAATAGGTCTACCGGGGGGGGAGCTGTTTTTT; CDR3 protein: CASSQEIGLPGGELFF
J gene: TRBJ2-5; D gene: TRBD2; clone size: -; V gene: TRBV9; CDR3 DNA: TGTGCCAGCAGCGCACCCGGGACTACTGGGGAGACCCAGTACTTC; CDR3 protein: CASSAPGTTGETQYF
J gene: TRBJ2-3; D gene: -; clone size: few; V gene: TRBV28; CDR3 DNA: TGTGCCAGCAGTTCGACCGGGACTCCGGATACGCAGTATTTT; CDR3 protein: CASSSTGTPDTQYF
J gene: TRBJ2-2; D gene: -; clone size: once; V gene: TRBV10-1; CDR3 DNA: TGCGCCAGCAGTGAGTCTTGGAGGGTGTCCGGGGAGCTGTTTTTT; CDR3 protein: CASSESWRVSGELFF
J gene: TRBJ1-4; D gene: -; clone size: -; V gene: TRBV6-5; CDR3 DNA: TGTGCCAGCAAGGGGGGGCGAAATGAAAAACTGTTTTTT; CDR3 protein: CASKGGRNEKLFF
J gene: TRBJ2-1; D gene: TRBD2; clone size: -; V gene: TRBV4-1; CDR3 DNA: TGCGCCAGCAGCCAACGGGTAGCGGGCTCCTACAATGAGCAGTTCTTC; CDR3 protein: CASSQRVAGSYNEQFF
J gene: TRBJ1-2; D gene: TRBD1; clone size: -; V gene: TRBV5-5; CDR3 DNA: TGTGCCAGCAGCCCGACAGGGGCCGAAAACTATGGCTACACCTTC; CDR3 protein: CASSPTGAENYGYTF
J gene: TRBJ2-3; D gene: -; clone size: -; V gene: TRBV4-1; CDR3 DNA: TGCGCCAGCAGCTCCCACGGGACTAGCACAGATACGCAGTATTTT; CDR3 protein: CASSSHGTSTDTQYF
J gene: TRBJ2-3; D gene: -; clone size: once; V gene: TRBV27; CDR3 DNA: TGTGCCAGCAGCCCTCAGGGACTGGCGACAGATACGCAGTATTTT; CDR3 protein: CASSPQGLATDTQYF
J gene: TRBJ2-4; D gene: TRBD2; clone size: -; V gene: TRBV2; CDR3 DNA: TGTGCCAGCAGTGTAAGCGGGGGGGCCAAAAACATTCAGTACTTC; CDR3 protein: CASSVSGGAKNIQYF
J gene: TRBJ1-2; D gene: -; clone size: -; V gene: TRBV4-2; CDR3 DNA: TGTGCCAGCAGCACTGGACAGACCTATGGCTACACCTTC; CDR3 protein: CASSTGQTYGYTF
J gene: TRBJ2-5; D gene: TRBD2; clone size: -; V gene: TRBV19; CDR3 DNA: TGTGCCAGTAGTATAATGGCGGGGGGTATACAAGAGACCCAGTACTTC; CDR3 protein: CASSIMAGGIQETQYF
J gene: TRBJ1-1; D gene: TRBD1; clone size: few; V gene: TRBV10-1; CDR3 DNA: TGCGCCAGGAGGGGGCAGTCCCCGAATGAGCACACTGAAGCTTTCTTT; CDR3 protein: CARRGQSPNEHTEAFF
J gene: TRBJ1-3; D gene: -; clone size: -; V gene: TRBV29-1; CDR3 DNA: TGCAGCGTTGTTGTGGGCTCTGGAAACACCATATATTTT; CDR3 protein: CSVVVGSGNTIYF
J gene: TRBJ1-1; D gene: TRBD1; clone size: -; V gene: TRBV5-1; CDR3 DNA: TGCGCCAGCAGCCCCTACGACAGGGTAACTGAAGCTTTCTTT; CDR3 protein: CASSPYDRVTEAFF
J gene: TRBJ1-4; D gene: TRBD1; clone size: -; V gene: TRBV19; CDR3 DNA: TGTGCCTGCCAAGCTTCCGGGACAGGGAATGAAAAACTGTTTTTT; CDR3 protein: CACQASGTGNEKLFF
J gene: TRBJ2-1; D gene: -; clone size: -; V gene: TRBV14; CDR3 DNA: TGTGCCAGCAGCCAAGATGAGCGGCTAGCGCCCGCCAAGGAGCAGTTCTTC; CDR3 protein: CASSQDERLAPAKEQFF
J gene: TRBJ1-5; D gene: -; clone size: -; V gene: TRBV11-2; CDR3 DNA: TGTGCCAGCAGCTTAACAGGGTCCGGGCCCCAGCATTTT; CDR3 protein: CASSLTGSGPQHF
J gene: TRBJ2-7; D gene: TRBD1; clone size: -; V gene: TRBV2; CDR3 DNA: TGTGCCAGCAGGCCGTCCGGGACAGGCCTCTACGAGCAGTACTTC; CDR3 protein: CASRPSGTGLYEQYF
J gene: TRBJ1-2; D gene: TRBD1; clone size: -; V gene: TRBV2; CDR3 DNA: TGTGCCAGCAGCTACACAGGGGACTATGGCTACACCTTC; CDR3 protein: CASSYTGDYGYTF
J gene: TRBJ1-5; D gene: -; clone size: -; V gene: TRBV19; CDR3 DNA: TGTGCCAGTAGTCCTTCCGGGACCCAGCCCCAGCATTTT; CDR3 protein: CASSPSGTQPQHF
J gene: TRBJ2-1; D gene: -; clone size: -; V gene: TRBV30; CDR3 DNA: TGTGCCTCTAGGGCCACCGCGAATGAGCAGTTCTTC; CDR3 protein: CASRATANEQFF
J gene: TRBJ1-4; D gene: -; clone size: -; V gene: TRBV5-5; CDR3 DNA: TGTGCCAGCAGCTTTATGACGCGGGGTGAAAAACTGTTTTTT; CDR3 protein: CASSFMTRGEKLFF
J gene: TRBJ1-5; D gene: TRBD1; clone size: -; V gene: TRBV19; CDR3 DNA: TGTGCCAGTAGTATCGGTAGCGGACAGGGGTATCAGCCCCAGCATTTT; CDR3 protein: CASSIGSGQGYQPQHF
J gene: TRBJ2-7; D gene: -; clone size: -; V gene: TRBV11-2; CDR3 DNA: TGTGCCAGCAGTAGGGTCGGGAGCTCCTACGAGCAGTACTTC; CDR3 protein: CASSRVGSSYEQYF
J gene: TRBJ1-1; D gene: -; clone size: -; V gene: TRBV5-4; CDR3 DNA: TGTGCCAGCAGGCCGCAGGGAGTCGGCACTGAAGCTTTCTTT; CDR3 protein: CASRPQGVGTEAFF
J gene: TRBJ2-3; D gene: -; clone size: -; V gene: TRBV7-6; CDR3 DNA: TGTGCCAGCGGAGGTGGGGGGGGCGGAAGGACAGATACGCAGTATTTT; CDR3 protein: CASGGGGGGRTDTQYF
J gene: TRBJ2-3; D gene: -; clone size: -; V gene: TRBV7-9; CDR3 DNA: TGTGCCAGCAGCTATACAGGGTTAGGCACAGATACGCAGTATTTT; CDR3 protein: CASSYTGLGTDTQYF
J gene: TRBJ2-7; D gene: -; clone size: -; V gene: TRBV6-5; CDR3 DNA: TGTGCCAGCAGTTACTCCGGGTGGGTCCGGGGCGAGCAGTACTTC; CDR3 protein: CASSYSGWVRGEQYF
J gene: TRBJ2-1; D gene: -; clone size: -; V gene: TRBV4-2; CDR3 DNA: TGTGCCAGCAGCCAAGGGGACGACAGTTACAATGAGCAGTTCTTC; CDR3 protein: CASSQGDDSYNEQFF
J gene: TRBJ1-1; D gene: -; clone size: -; V gene: TRBV18; CDR3 DNA: TGTGCCAGCTCACCACAGGGGCTCACTGAAGCTTTCTTT; CDR3 protein: CASSPQGLTEAFF
J gene: TRBJ1-5; D gene: -; clone size: -; V gene: TRBV7-2; CDR3 DNA: TGTGCCAGCAGCTTCGAGGGTCAACAGCCCCAGCATTTT; CDR3 protein: CASSFEGQQPQHF
J gene: TRBJ2-2; D gene: TRBD1; clone size: -; V gene: TRBV5-8; CDR3 DNA: TGTGCCAGCAGCCTAAAGGACAGGGGGCGCACCGGGGAGCTGTTTTTT; CDR3 protein: CASSLKDRGRTGELFF